The subject of this entry is one TCR beta chain. The V gene's germline CDR1 is SEHNR and CDR2 FQNEAQ (reference sequence). Trimming left V 1 base short and J 7 bases short, with 10 bases between. The CDR3 totals 13 residues. TCRdb re-called the 5' RACE reads through MiXCR, storing one row per CDR3 protein. The sample lists more than 15,000 distinct CDR3 sequences; 9.5% to 12% were seen once. The data were obtained in a study of neurological immune-mediated disorders. Blood bank volunteers in Maryland, USA, served as healthy controls. The sequencing input was CD8+ T cells from blood. The TCR originated in a woman in her 50s in good health. The chain combines TRBV7-9 with TRBJ1-1; no reliable D call. CDR3 amino acids: CASSLEVSGEAFF. Written as DNA, the CDR3 is TGTGCCAGCAGCTTAGAAGTATCGGGTGAAGCTTTCTTT.